The 16 T cell receptor beta chains reported below all come from one sample, sequenced in a study of T cell repertoires in cytomegalovirus infection. TCRdb ran MiXCR on the reads and lists one entry per CDR3 protein. The sample has fewer than 550,000 distinct CDR3 sequences; 10% to 12% are singletons. The sequencing input was PBMCs. The receptor set was obtained from a human donor in good health (CMV status not recorded). Some clones in this sample may be carry-over from other donors' samples.

This clonotype has more than one count but fewer than ten. This sequence joins TRBV28 and TRBJ1-2; 7 positions agree with TRBD1. The CDR3 is made up of 14 amino acids. Looked up from germline, CDR1 is MDHEN and CDR2 is SYDVKM. Unmatched junction bases numbered 2, after V lost 3 bases and J lost 1 base. CDR3 nucleotide sequence: TGTGCCAGCAGTTTGGACAGGCTTAACTATGGCTACACCTTC. The encoded protein is CASSLDRLNYGYTF.

V gene TRBV18 combines with J gene TRBJ2-3; no firm D call. V lost 0 bases and J lost 10, with 8 bases in between. CDR3 length: 12 amino acids. Germline V lookup: CDR1 KGHSH, CDR2 LQKENI. CDR3 protein: CASSPPFSSQYF. The CDR3 DNA is TGTGCCAGCTCACCACCCTTCTCCTCGCAGTATTTT. Full variable domain (rest looked up from reference TRBV18 and TRBJ2-3): NAGVMQNPRHLVRRRGQEARLRCSPMKGHSHVYWYRQLPEEGLKFMVYLQKENIIDESGMPKERFSAEFPKEGPSILRIQQVVRGDSAAYFCASSPPFSSQYFGPGTRLTVL.

This clonotype was picked up many times. This chain connects TRBV20-1 to TRBJ1-1, with 7 nucleotides matching TRBD1. Per germline, CDR1 DFQATT and CDR2 SNEGSKA (reference sequence). The CDR3 runs 16 residues. V lost 5 bases to trimming and J lost 0 bases; unmatched junction nucleotides: 12. CDR3 residues: CSAPSARQGMNTEAFF. In DNA, the CDR3 is TGCAGTGCTCCAAGCGCCCGACAGGGTATGAACACTGAAGCTTTCTTT.

This clonotype was seen many times. The V call is TRBV19, the J call TRBJ1-5; D may be TRBD1 (5 bases). This CDR3 has 15 residues. Germline V gives CDR1 LNHDA, CDR2 SQIVND (reference sequence). The V and J ends lost 5 bases and 9 bases respectively, with 20 bases between them. CDR3 DNA: TGTGCCAGTAGTGCCTCGACAGTTCGGATCACGCCCCAGCATTTT. Its translation is CASSASTVRITPQHF.

This clonotype was counted ten times or more. J is TRBJ2-7 and V is TRBV2; no definite D call. Trimming cost V 4 bases and J 4 bases, with 14 bases left between them. Germline assignment: CDR1 SNHLY and CDR2 FYNNEI. This CDR3 has 14 amino acids. CDR3 coding DNA: TGTGCCAGCAGTGCAGGCCAGATTTCGTACGAGCAGTACTTC. Translation gives CASSAGQISYEQYF.

This clonotype was seen repeatedly, ten times or more. The V call is TRBV7-9, the J call TRBJ2-7; the match to TRBD2 covers 13 bases. This CDR3 region has 15 residues. J gave up 2 bases and V 5 bases, and 3 bases lay outside the gene matches. Germline V gene data show CDR1 as SEHNR and CDR2 as FQNEAQ (reference sequence). CDR3 protein: CASSPGTSGTYEQYF. The CDR3 DNA reads TGTGCCAGCAGCCCAGGGACTAGCGGGACCTACGAGCAGTACTTC.

The genes are TRBV12-3 or TRBV12-4 and TRBJ2-7, with 11 bases lining up with TRBD2. Unmatched junction bases numbered 6, after V lost 5 bases and J lost 3 bases. This CDR3 is 15 amino acids long. CDR3 bases: TGTGCCAGCAGTCCGACTAGCGGGAAAATCTACGAGCAGTACTTC. It specifies CASSPTSGKIYEQYF.

This rearrangement joins TRBV6-5 to TRBJ2-1, with a possible D match to TRBD1 (5 bases). Per the germline V gene, CDR1 is MNHEY and CDR2 is SVGAGI. The CDR3 loop spans 15 amino acids. V lost 0 bases to trimming and J lost 7 bases, with 13 bases between them. The CDR3 is CASSYSIRAANEQFF. In nucleotides, the CDR3 is TGTGCCAGCAGTTACTCAATCAGGGCCGCTAATGAGCAGTTCTTC.

This clonotype was picked up many times. The chain uses TRBV14 and TRBJ2-1; 12 bases are shared with TRBD1. Germline values: CDR1 SGHDN, CDR2 FVKESK. V lost 3 bases to trimming and J lost 8 bases; unmatched junction nucleotides: 8. The CDR3 sequence is 16 residues long. The CDR3: CASSQTRDRGLDEQFF. DNA of the CDR3: TGTGCCAGCAGCCAGACACGGGACAGGGGGCTCGATGAGCAGTTCTTC.

V and J are TRBV5-5 and TRBJ2-2, with TRBD2 as a possible D gene (5 bases). This CDR3 is built from 15 residues. CDR1 is SGHKS, CDR2 YYEKEE, per germline (reference sequence). V lost 3 bases, J lost 3 bases, and 12 bases lay in between. The chain's CDR3 is CASSWADGDTGELFF. Written as DNA, the CDR3 is TGTGCCAGCAGCTGGGCCGACGGGGACACCGGGGAGCTGTTTTTT.

This clonotype was counted at least ten times. As DNA, the CDR3 is TGCAGTGCTAGAGATCCTGACCCGGCGGTGGGTCAGCCCCAGCATTTT. It yields the protein CSARDPDPAVGQPQHF. The gene calls are TRBV20-1 and TRBJ1-5, with D uncertain. Trimming cost V 0 bases and J 6 bases, with 18 bases left between them. The germline gives CDR1 DFQATT, CDR2 SNEGSKA (reference sequence). The CDR3 totals 16 residues.

This clonotype came up a few times. The rearrangement links TRBV20-1 to TRBJ2-1; D unresolved. Germline assignment: CDR1 DFQATT and CDR2 SNEGSKA (reference sequence). The ends were cut back, 6 bases at V and 8 bases at J, with 26 bases in the middle. The CDR3 loop spans 16 amino acids. Here the CDR3 reads CSASKSLGPASDEQFF. For the CDR3, the DNA is TGCAGTGCGTCTAAGAGCCTCGGACCCGCCTCGGATGAGCAGTTCTTC.

This clonotype was counted ten times or more. The genes are TRBV19 and TRBJ1-2; the match to TRBD1 covers 7 bases. The CDR3 extends over 12 amino acids. In germline, CDR1 is LNHDA, CDR2 SQIVND (reference sequence). The ends lost 6 bases at V and 4 bases at J; junction bases unmatched: 2. The CDR3 DNA reads TGTGCCAGTAGGGCAGGGGGCTATGGCTACACCTTC. It encodes CASRAGGYGYTF.

V usage is TRBV29-1 and J usage is TRBJ2-5; a possible D gene is TRBD2 (6 bases). The CDR3 has 14 residues. Trimming took off 6 bases at V and 2 bases at J, with 16 bases between the two ends. Germline V gene sequence: CDR1 SQVTM, CDR2 ANQGSEA. In DNA, the CDR3 is TGCAGCGTCGCCTCGGGGGAGTTACAAGAGACCCAGTACTTC. Its protein is CSVASGELQETQYF.

This clonotype has ten or more counts. This chain joins TRBV6-5 and TRBJ1-2, with D perhaps TRBD1 (5 bases). Germline V gene data show CDR1 as MNHEY and CDR2 as SVGAGI. The CDR3 spans 16 residues. Trimming stripped 2 bases from V and 2 bases from J, with 15 bases between. CDR3 sequence: CASSYGRGLANYGYTF. The CDR3 region has the DNA TGTGCCAGCAGTTACGGGAGGGGACTGGCCAACTATGGCTACACCTTC.

This clonotype was found many times. The chain uses TRBV11-2 and TRBJ2-7; 10 nucleotides line up with TRBD2. From germline, CDR1 is SGHAT and CDR2 FQNNGV. After removal of 5 bases from V and 3 bases from J, the junction contained 13 bases not matched to a gene. The CDR3 has 17 residues. CDR3 in amino acids: CASSAFSGAGGRYEQYF. For the CDR3, the DNA is TGTGCCAGCAGCGCATTTAGTGGAGCGGGAGGGCGCTACGAGCAGTACTTC. The complete variable domain, with remaining parts taken from reference TRBV11-2 and TRBJ2-7, reads EAGVAQSPRYKIIEKRQSVAFWCNPISGHATLYWYQQILGQGPKLLIQFQNNGVVDDSQLPKDRFSAERLKGVDSTLKIQPAKLEDSAVYLCASSAFSGAGGRYEQYFGPGTRLTVT.